The entry that follows covers one T cell receptor (beta chain) sequence. Its target is unknown. TCRdb's table, derived via immunoSEQ multiplex PCR, lists solely in-frame clones and lacks some. Found here are some 350,000 clones, 75% to 90% of them singletons; the top ten hold 1.2%. This sample stems from a study of cytomegalovirus exposure and HLA in healthy donors. Turning to the study itself: The 90 to 150 validation repertoires used the same platform as the 650 to 850 first-cohort repertoires, a later analysis reported.

The V end was cut by 7 bases, the J end by 0 bases, with 10 bases between. The CDR3 has 13 residues. Germline assignment: CDR1 MNHEY and CDR2 SVGAGI. General study findings and limits: The authors listed some 160 TCR beta chains as cytomegalovirus-associated.

The rearrangement uses TRBV6-5 and TRBJ2-7, with D perhaps matching TRBD1 (5 bases). The sequence came from a woman in her 30s in good health and CMV-seropositive. Sequenced sample: PBMCs. CDR3 residues: CASTPGNSYEQYF. The CDR3 DNA reads as TGTGCCAGCACACCAGGGAACTCCTACGAGCAGTACTTC.